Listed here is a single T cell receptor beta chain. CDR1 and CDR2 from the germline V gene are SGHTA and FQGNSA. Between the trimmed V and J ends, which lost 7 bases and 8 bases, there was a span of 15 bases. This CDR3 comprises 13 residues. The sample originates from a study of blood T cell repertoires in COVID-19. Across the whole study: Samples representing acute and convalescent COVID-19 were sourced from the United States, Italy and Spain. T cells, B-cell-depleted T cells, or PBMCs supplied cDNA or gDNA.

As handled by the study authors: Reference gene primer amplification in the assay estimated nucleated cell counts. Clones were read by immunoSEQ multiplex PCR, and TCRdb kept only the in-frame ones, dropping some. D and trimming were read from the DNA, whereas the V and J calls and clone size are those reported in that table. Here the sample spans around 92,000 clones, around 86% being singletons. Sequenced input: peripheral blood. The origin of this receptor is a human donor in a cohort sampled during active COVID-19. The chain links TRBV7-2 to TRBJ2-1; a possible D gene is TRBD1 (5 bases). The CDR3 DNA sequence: TGTGCCAGCAACCTGCCGTGGGGCGATGAGCAGTTCTTC. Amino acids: CASNLPWGDEQFF.